The T cell receptor beta chain described here comes from a study of blood T cell repertoires in COVID-19. The overall study: From T cells, B-cell-depleted T cells, or PBMCs came the material, which was cDNA or gDNA.

Germline lookup yields CDR1 WNHNN and CDR2 SYGVQD (reference sequence). V dropped 2 bases and J dropped 6 bases, with 11 bases sitting between them. The CDR3 is 13 residues long. Sequenced by immunoSEQ multiplex PCR; TCRdb stores in-frame clones only, minus some. The sample has over 250,000 clones; 86% are singletons. Researchers sorted participants into cohorts using their self-reported clinical history. The sequenced sample was PBMCs or T cells enriched from blood (not recorded which). The V call is TRBV10-1, the J call TRBJ2-7; no clear D gene. This clonotype was obtained from a woman under 30 who had recovered from COVID-19. CDR3 coding DNA: TGCGCCAGCAGTGAGATTGGTCCGGGCGAGCAGTACTTC. Amino acids: CASSEIGPGEQYF.